This TCR beta chain was identified during a study of beta chain features in type 1 diabetes. Study-wide results and limits: Moderate yet significant TCRB CDR3 shortening was seen in Type 1 diabetes patients in all four CD4+ subsets.

CDR1 and CDR2 (germline): SSHAT, FNYEAQ (reference sequence). CDR3 length equals 14 residues. V dropped 1 base and J dropped 4 bases, with 9 bases sitting between them. This clone was counted only a few times. Its specificity is not known. Expressed TCRB transcripts were sequenced after all isolated RNA was converted to cDNA. TCRdb's table, derived via immunoSEQ multiplex PCR, lists solely in-frame clones and lacks some. The top ten hold 0.02% to 0.025% of the sample, which has some 700,000 clones, about an eighth seen once. This sequence was found in a man in his late teens or twenties with type 1 diabetes. The sample taken for sequencing was naive CD4+ T cells from blood. V is TRBV7-7 and J is TRBJ2-3; D is undetermined. The CDR3 spells CASSLGVSSDTQYF. The CDR3 DNA sequence: TGTGCCAGCAGCTTAGGGGTCAGTTCAGATACGCAGTATTTT.